These 22 T cell receptor beta chains came from one sample sequenced in a study of T cell responses to AZD1222 COVID-19 vaccine. Data came from immunoSEQ multiplex PCR; TCRdb stores just in-frame clones and leaves some out. The table shows about 130,000 clones, with 80% to 95% occurring only once. Sequenced here: peripheral blood, sampled on day 0 of AZD1222 vaccination. The receptors stem from an adult in good health.

The gene calls are TRBV3-1 (or the pseudogene TRBV3-2) and TRBJ2-3; the match to TRBD2 covers 10 bases. V was pared by 4 bases and J by 5 bases, with 12 bases of the junction left unmatched. The CDR3 totals 17 residues. Germline CDR1 reads LGHDT; CDR2 reads YNNKEL (reference sequence). The CDR3 nucleotides read TGTGCCAGCAGCCGCCTCCGTTTAGCGGGAGGTCGAGATACGCAGTATTTT. Translating it yields CASSRLRLAGGRDTQYF.

The rearrangement joins TRBV5-4 to TRBJ2-7; 9 bases are a match to TRBD1. Losses at the gene ends were 4 bases for V and 3 bases for J; bases not matched to a gene: 5. Germline lookup yields CDR1 SGHNT and CDR2 YYREEE (reference sequence). The CDR3 spans 14 residues. CDR3 nucleotide sequence: TGTGCCAGCAGCGTCCGGGACAGGGACTACGAGCAGTACTTC. This translates into CASSVRDRDYEQYF.

J is TRBJ1-2 and V is TRBV28; unclear D gene. CDR3 size: 14 residues. Germline V gene lookup returns CDR1 MDHEN and CDR2 SYDVKM. Trimming cost V 6 bases and J 0 bases, with 11 bases left between them. This CDR3 reads CASSRAGPNYGYTF. CDR3 DNA: TGTGCCAGCAGCCGGGCCGGGCCTAACTATGGCTACACCTTC.

The rearrangement joins TRBV19 to TRBJ1-1; D gene ambiguous. The V and J ends lost 0 bases and 7 bases respectively, with 12 bases between them. CDR3 length: 14 residues. CDR1 LNHDA and CDR2 SQIVND come from the germline V gene (reference sequence). Written as DNA, the CDR3 is TGTGCCAGTAGTATAGATCCGGCGTTCGGTGAAGCTTTCTTT. Protein: CASSIDPAFGEAFF.

The count of this clone is one. The chain is built from TRBV4-3 and TRBJ2-2; D gene ambiguous. In germline, CDR1 is LGHNA, CDR2 YSLEER. The CDR3 loop spans 17 amino acids. The ends were cut back, 0 bases at V and 5 bases at J, with 16 bases in the middle. The CDR3 region is CASSQDDVRIQTGELFF. The CDR3 DNA sequence: TGCGCCAGCAGCCAAGATGATGTCAGGATACAAACCGGGGAGCTGTTTTTT.

This chain links TRBV28 with TRBJ2-7; weak D call: TRBD1 (5 bases). This CDR3 region has 14 residues. Germline assignment: CDR1 MDHEN and CDR2 SYDVKM. Trimming left V 6 bases short and J 2 bases short, with 14 bases between. CDR3 in amino acids: CASSPRARAYEQYF. For the CDR3, the DNA is TGTGCCAGCAGCCCACGGGCCAGGGCCTACGAGCAGTACTTC.

In the case of this clone: The identical CDR3 is also encoded by other nucleotide sequences in the sample. V usage is TRBV9 and J usage is TRBJ1-1; TRBD1 agrees at 9 bases. There are 14 residues in the CDR3. The V segment lost 0 bases and the J segment 5 bases; nucleotides outside the gene matches: 2. Germline CDR1 SGDLS, CDR2 YYNGEE. CDR3 loop: CASSVGQGGTEAFF. CDR3 nucleotides: TGTGCCAGCAGCGTAGGACAGGGGGGGACTGAAGCTTTCTTT.

The chain links TRBV19 to TRBJ2-5; TRBD1 matches 8 bases. Per germline, CDR1 LNHDA and CDR2 SQIVND (reference sequence). This CDR3 spans 14 amino acids. V lost 5 bases, J lost 4 bases, and 6 bases stayed unmatched. CDR3 DNA: TGTGCCAGTAGTTCAGGACAGGGTGTAGAGACCCAGTACTTC. Its translation: CASSSGQGVETQYF.

V gene TRBV5-8 combines with J gene TRBJ2-7; the D gene could be TRBD1 or TRBD2 (5 bases each). CDR1 is SGHTS and CDR2 is YDEGEE in the germline V gene. Trimming removed 3 bases from V and 6 bases from J, with 7 bases in between. This CDR3 is 11 amino acids long. The CDR3 protein is CASSWGSEQYF. CDR3 DNA: TGTGCCAGCAGCTGGGGGAGCGAGCAGTACTTC.

The V and J genes are TRBV27 and TRBJ2-7; D remains unclear. The CDR3 runs 11 residues. The V end lost 5 bases, the J end lost 1 base, and 3 bases lay between the germline ends. The germline CDR1 and CDR2 sequences are MNHEY and SMNVEV (reference sequence). CDR3: CASSMSYEQYF. As DNA, the CDR3 is TGTGCCAGCAGTATGTCCTACGAGCAGTACTTC.

This clone appeared a single time. The chain has TRBV2 and TRBJ2-5; perhaps D is TRBD1 or TRBD2 (6 bases each). V lost 6 bases and J lost 5, with 25 bases in between. The germline gives CDR1 SNHLY, CDR2 FYNNEI. This CDR3 is built from 17 residues. The CDR3 DNA reads as TGTGCCAGCAGCGGGACCTTCGGTTCCCGAGGGGGGGAGACCCAGTACTTC. It specifies CASSGTFGSRGGETQYF.

This rearrangement joins TRBV7-8 to TRBJ2-5; D is unresolved. This CDR3 region has 11 residues. V shed 5 bases and J shed 6 bases, with 7 bases lying between them. Per the germline V gene, CDR1 is SGHVS and CDR2 is FQNEAQ. The CDR3 sequence: CASSPAQTQYF. The CDR3 region has the DNA TGTGCCAGCAGCCCAGCCCAGACCCAGTACTTC. Full variable domain (rest looked up from reference TRBV7-8 and TRBJ2-5): GAGVSQSPRYKVAKRGQDVALRCDPISGHVSLFWYQQALGQGPEFLTYFQNEAQLDKSGLPSDRFFAERPEGSVSTLKIQRTQQEDSAVYLCASSPAQTQYFGPGTRLLVL.

This sequence joins TRBV29-1 and TRBJ1-3; the match to TRBD1 covers 8 bases. CDR3 size: 13 residues. After removal of 6 bases from V and 0 bases from J, the junction contained 1 base not matched to a gene. The germline gives CDR1 SQVTM, CDR2 ANQGSEA. The DNA for the CDR3 is TGCAGCGTCGGGACAGGCTCTGGAAACACCATATATTTT. Translating it yields CSVGTGSGNTIYF.

The chain recombines TRBV7-2 with TRBJ1-2, with 12 bases lining up with TRBD1. The V and J ends lost 2 bases and 3 bases, in that order; junction bases with no gene match: 4. Germline-derived CDR1 and CDR2 are SGHTA and FQGNSA. The CDR3 consists of 16 residues. The CDR3 nucleotides are TGTGCCAGCAGCTTAATGGGGACAGGGGGCGACTATGGCTACACCTTC. Translating gives CASSLMGTGGDYGYTF.

DNA for the CDR3: TGCAGCGGGACAGAGAGTGCTGAAGCTTTCTTT. Its translation is CSGTESAEAFF. This chain connects TRBV29-1 to TRBJ1-1; tentative D call: TRBD1 (6 bases). This CDR3 has 11 amino acids. Trimming took off 7 bases at V and 6 bases at J, with 12 bases between the two ends. Germline CDR1 SQVTM, CDR2 ANQGSEA.

This chain joins TRBV18 and TRBJ1-1; no firm D call. Germline CDR1 reads KGHSH; CDR2 reads LQKENI. Trimming cost V 2 bases and J 5 bases, with 3 bases left between them. The CDR3 has 11 residues. CDR3 sequence reads: CASSPKTEAFF. The CDR3 nucleotides read TGTGCCAGCTCACCAAAGACTGAAGCTTTCTTT.

The rearrangement uses TRBV19 and TRBJ2-5, with TRBD1 matching over 8 bases. J lost 4 bases, V lost 5 bases, and 12 bases had no gene match. Germline CDR1 LNHDA, CDR2 SQIVND (reference sequence). This CDR3 has 16 residues. The CDR3 here is CASSSSPSGGRETQYF. The CDR3 nucleotides read TGTGCCAGTAGTTCCTCGCCCTCAGGGGGCAGAGAGACCCAGTACTTC. The entire variable domain, with the rest obtained from reference TRBV19 and TRBJ2-5, is as follows: DGGITQSPKYLFRKEGQNVTLSCEQNLNHDAMYWYRQDPGQGLRLIYYSQIVNDFQKGDIAEGYSVSREKKESFPLTVTSAQKNPTAFYLCASSSSPSGGRETQYFGPGTRLLVL.

This chain's CDR3 is CASRRTASSYEQYF. CDR3 in DNA: TGTGCCAGCAGGAGGACTGCGAGCTCCTACGAGCAGTACTTC. The chain employs TRBV6-5 and TRBJ2-7; the D gene is possibly TRBD2 (5 bases). The V gene lost 6 bases and the J gene lost 0 bases, with 12 bases spanning the gap. Per the germline V gene, CDR1 is MNHEY and CDR2 is SVGAGI. This CDR3 has 14 residues.

The J gene is TRBJ1-1, the V gene TRBV12-5; D may be TRBD1 (6 bases). Trimming removed 3 bases from V and 5 bases from J, with 16 bases in between. Germline CDR1 and CDR2: LGHNT and FRNRAP. The CDR3 consists of 15 residues. The DNA for the CDR3 is TGTGCTAGTGGTTTAAGTGAAGGGGGGTGGACTGAAGCTTTCTTT. As protein: CASGLSEGGWTEAFF.

The chain has TRBV28 and TRBJ1-4; perhaps TRBD1 as D (5 bases). This CDR3 has 13 amino acids. The germline V and J ends were trimmed by 2 bases and 6 bases, with 7 bases remaining between them. Germline V gene sequence: CDR1 MDHEN, CDR2 SYDVKM. CDR3 nucleotides: TGTGCCAGCAGTTTAGAGGGGTATGAAAAACTGTTTTTT. It yields the protein CASSLEGYEKLFF.

The chain links TRBV6-5 to TRBJ1-2; 7 nucleotides agree with TRBD1. This CDR3 contains 13 residues. The germline V gene encodes CDR1 MNHEY and CDR2 SVGAGI. Trimming cost V 5 bases and J 8 bases; bases outside gene matches: 8. CDR3 region: CASSPTGPLGYTF. DNA of the CDR3: TGTGCCAGCAGTCCGACAGGGCCGCTGGGCTACACCTTC.

The V call is TRBV5-6, the J call TRBJ1-1; D is undetermined. CDR1 SGHDT and CDR2 YYEEEE come from the germline V gene. This CDR3 is built from 14 residues. V was cut by 0 bases and J by 1 base, with 7 bases left in between. The CDR3 here is CASSLDTQNTEAFF. The CDR3 DNA reads TGTGCCAGCAGCTTGGATACTCAGAACACTGAAGCTTTCTTT.